The rows below give T cell receptor beta chains drawn from one sample of a study of Ad26.COV2.S vaccination and SARS-CoV-2 variants. Produced via immunoSEQ multiplex PCR; TCRdb's table is partial and in-frame only. The sample records about 350,000 clones, around 88% being singletons. This specimen consisted of peripheral blood, obtained in a trial of Ad26.COV2.S vaccine versus placebo. All receptors come from a person aged 18-65 years who received the Ad26.COV2.S COVID-19 vaccine or a placebo. Each CDR3 is given with its conserved first and last residue.

j_call	v_call	cdr3_length	cdr3_aa
TRBJ1-1	TRBV10-2	11	CASTQNTEAFF
TRBJ2-3	TRBV28	15	CASSLRALGTDTQYF
TRBJ2-7	TRBV27	14	CASSSADGFYEQYF
TRBJ1-1	TRBV6-5	14	CASRRGGENTEAFF
TRBJ2-7	TRBV2	16	CAVKVSPGTGLGEQYF
TRBJ2-1	TRBV3-1/TRBV3-2	17	CASSQESSGGLYNEQFF
TRBJ2-3	TRBV5-4	15	CASSSGLGWADTQYF
TRBJ2-7	TRBV5-5	13	CASSLNRGYEQYF
TRBJ2-3	TRBV7-2	16	CASSEAVRKYTDTQYF
TRBJ1-1	TRBV12-3/TRBV12-4	12	CASSRDRVVAFF
TRBJ2-7	TRBV5-1	15	CASSLEDSHSYEQYF
TRBJ1-1	TRBV4-1	13	CASSQRGDTEAFF
TRBJ2-1	TRBV5-4	15	CASRRAAGGYNEQFF
TRBJ1-2	TRBV28	15	CASSLSGTINYGYTF
TRBJ1-4	TRBV5-5	13	CASSSDSNEKLFF
TRBJ1-1	TRBV28	14	CASSFGLGNTEAFF
TRBJ1-1	TRBV11-2	11	CASSVGVGAFF
TRBJ2-2	TRBV5-1	15	CASSTGTSVTGELFF
TRBJ2-7	TRBV9	14	CASSSDRGSREQYF
TRBJ2-2	TRBV11-2	17	CASTLSMGGTDTGELFF
TRBJ1-6	TRBV19	16	CASSDRGQYSNSPLHF
TRBJ2-1	TRBV24-1	17	CATSDPQGRGIRNEQFF
TRBJ2-3	TRBV7-3	15	CASSPTSGRTDTQYF
TRBJ2-6	TRBV5-4	16	CASSGTGNSGANVLTF
TRBJ1-4	TRBV28	14	CASSSDRFDEKLFF
TRBJ2-5	TRBV28	17	CASSMTSGGPRGETQYF
TRBJ2-7	TRBV2	15	CASSEEGTRNYEQYF
TRBJ1-1	TRBV28	17	CASSLLGTGASYTEAFF
TRBJ2-3	TRBV2	12	CASGGGTDTQYF
TRBJ2-5	TRBV5-1	15	CASRVGGDRGETQYF
TRBJ2-3	TRBV2	14	CASASGWGTDTQYF
TRBJ2-4	TRBV6-5	14	CASRIGQSKNIQYF
TRBJ1-2	TRBV6-5	16	CASSYAFTSPNYGYTF
TRBJ1-1	TRBV19	14	CASTPDSLDTEAFF
TRBJ2-7	TRBV7-2	16	CASSLDGTGGGYEQYF
TRBJ1-5	TRBV5-1	15	CASSWSGDPGQPQHF
TRBJ2-1	TRBV7-2	14	CASSGTGGIDEQFF
TRBJ1-1	TRBV2	13	CASRFWGRAEAFF
TRBJ1-3	TRBV28	17	CASSWDSSTSSGNTIYF
TRBJ1-3	TRBV5-4	15	CASSPGQASGNTIYF